Detailed here is one T cell receptor (beta chain). What it binds is not known. For TCRbeta, the library was prepared with unique molecular identifiers. MiXCR was run by TCRdb on the PCR reads, yielding one entry per CDR3 protein. Of hundreds of thousands of distinct CDR3 sequences in the sample, over 10% were seen once. The data belong to a study of T-cell reconstitution after alpha-beta-depleted transplantation in children. Study results and caveats: Some patients showed high day-60 TCRbeta diversity, which derived from surviving recipient T cells and thymic progenitors. A year post-transplant, T-cell counts and diversity derived mostly from newly produced T cells. Reportedly, only several hundred clones from non-depleted graft cells drove alpha-beta T-cell counts at about two months.

The CDR3 is 13 amino acids. The V gene's germline CDR1 is MDHEN and CDR2 SYDVKM. V shed 5 bases and J shed 3 bases, with 11 bases lying between them. The V gene is TRBV28, the J gene TRBJ2-7, with D unclear. This specimen was PBMCs, mostly from graft donor cells, taken 360 days after TCRalphabeta/CD19-depleted stem cell transplant. The sequence came from a male patient younger than 18 who had a stem cell transplant for acute myeloid leukemia, so the T cells may come from the graft donor. CDR3 in amino acids: CASSPFPFYEQYF. Written as DNA, the CDR3 is TGTGCCAGCAGTCCGTTTCCTTTCTACGAGCAGTACTTC. Based on the CDR3 plus reference TRBV28 and TRBJ2-7, the full variable domain is DVKVTQSSRYLVKRTGEKVFLECVQDMDHENMFWYRQDPGLGLRLIYFSYDVKMKEKGDIPEGYSVSREKKERFSLILESASTNQTSMYLCASSPFPFYEQYFGPGTRLTVT.